The clone carrying this T cell receptor beta chain was seen just once. Antigen specificity is unknown. These data come from a study of CD8+ T cells in alopecia areata. General study results and limits: Among the cells sequenced in scalp samples are also the resident alphabeta T cells of normal skin. Greater clonality was observed in lesional scalp samples, especially alopecia totalis/universalis, versus normal scalp.

Isolated RNA was reverse transcribed into cDNA used as the sequencing template. Profiled with immunoSEQ multiplex PCR; TCRdb holds only in-frame clones, not every one. The sample yields approximately 150,000 clones, around two thirds seen once. The CDR3 totals 15 residues. V shed 0 bases and J shed 3 bases, with 11 bases lying between them. CDR1 is SEHNR, CDR2 FQNEAQ, per germline (reference sequence). Researchers picked out CD4+ and CD8+ T cells from PBMCs by sorting. Sequencing was done on a sample of CD8+ T cells sorted from blood. The chain combines TRBV7-9 with TRBJ2-5, with D unclear. The TCR originated in a human donor in good health. CDR3 DNA: TGTGCCAGCAGCTTAGCATCAGTCCAAGAAGAGACCCAGTACTTC. It yields the protein CASSLASVQEETQYF.